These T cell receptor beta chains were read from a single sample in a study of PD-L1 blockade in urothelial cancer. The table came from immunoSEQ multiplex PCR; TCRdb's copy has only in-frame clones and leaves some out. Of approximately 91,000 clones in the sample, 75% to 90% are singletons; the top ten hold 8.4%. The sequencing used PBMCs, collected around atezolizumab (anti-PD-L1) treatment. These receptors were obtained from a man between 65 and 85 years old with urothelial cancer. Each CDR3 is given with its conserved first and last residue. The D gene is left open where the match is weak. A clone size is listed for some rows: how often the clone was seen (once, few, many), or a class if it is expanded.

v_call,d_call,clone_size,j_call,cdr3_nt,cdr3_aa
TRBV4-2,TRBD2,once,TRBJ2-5,TGTGCCAGCAGCCAATCGGGTGGGAGGGCTATGGGGACCCAGTACTTC,CASSQSGGRAMGTQYF
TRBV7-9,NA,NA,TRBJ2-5,TGTGCCAGCAGCCTTAGTTCCTTACAAGAGACCCAGTACTTC,CASSLSSLQETQYF
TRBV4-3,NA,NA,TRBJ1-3,TGCGCCAGCAGCCAAGATTCGGCACAGTACGGAAACACCATATATTTT,CASSQDSAQYGNTIYF
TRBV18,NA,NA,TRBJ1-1,TGTGCCAGCTCACCACCGGGTTCCTCGAGGGTTGCTGAAGCTTTCTTT,CASSPPGSSRVAEAFF
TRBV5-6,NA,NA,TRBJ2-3,TGTGCCAGCAGCGAGGGCAGGACGCAGTATTTT,CASSEGRTQYF
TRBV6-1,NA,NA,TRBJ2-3,TGTGCCAGCAGTGACCCGACAGATACGCAGTATTTT,CASSDPTDTQYF
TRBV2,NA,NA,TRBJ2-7,TGTGCCAGCAGCCTCGACCTGACACGATCCTACGAGCAGTACTTC,CASSLDLTRSYEQYF
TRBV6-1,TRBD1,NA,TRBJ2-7,TGTGCCAGCAGTTTCCGGGACAGAGACTACGAGCAGTACTTC,CASSFRDRDYEQYF
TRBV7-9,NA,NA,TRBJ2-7,TGTGCCAGCAGCCGGGACTTTTACGAGCAGTACTTC,CASSRDFYEQYF
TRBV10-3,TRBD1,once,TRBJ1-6,TGTGCCACCACTTCCGGGACAGGGGAGTCACCCCTCCACTTT,CATTSGTGESPLHF
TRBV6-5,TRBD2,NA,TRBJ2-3,TGTGCCAGCAGTTACTCAGCGGGGGGCGGAGATACGCAGTATTTT,CASSYSAGGGDTQYF
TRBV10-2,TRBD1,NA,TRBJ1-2,TGCGCCAGCAGTGAGAACAGGGGAGGCAACTATGGCTACACCTTC,CASSENRGGNYGYTF
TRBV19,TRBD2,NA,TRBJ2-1,TGTGCCAGTAGTATAGTGGCGGGGGGAGACAATGAGCAGTTCTTC,CASSIVAGGDNEQFF
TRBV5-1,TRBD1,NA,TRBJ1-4,TGCGCCAGCAGCTTGGCGGGACAGGCTAATGAAAAACTGTTTTTT,CASSLAGQANEKLFF
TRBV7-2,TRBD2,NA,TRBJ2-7,TGTGCCAGCAGCCAGGGATGGGCGGGAGGGCCTTACGAGCAGTACTTC,CASSQGWAGGPYEQYF
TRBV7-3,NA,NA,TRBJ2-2,TGTGCCAGCAGCCTAGGCACCGGGGAGCTGTTTTTT,CASSLGTGELFF
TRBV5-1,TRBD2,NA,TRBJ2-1,TGCGCCAGCAGCTTGGTCGGGGGGGGGCCGGATGAGCAGTTCTTC,CASSLVGGGPDEQFF
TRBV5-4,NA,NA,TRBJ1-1,TGTGCCAGCAGCATAGACGGGATTCTGAACACTGAAGCTTTCTTT,CASSIDGILNTEAFF
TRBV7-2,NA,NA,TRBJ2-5,TGTGCCAGCAGCGGAGGCAGGGGAGAGACCCAGTACTTC,CASSGGRGETQYF
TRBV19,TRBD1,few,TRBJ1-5,TGTGCCAGTAGTGTATCAGGGGGACGCAATCAGCCCCAGCATTTT,CASSVSGGRNQPQHF
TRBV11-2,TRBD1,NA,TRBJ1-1,TGTGCCAGCAGCTTAGATCAGGGGGCATTAACTGAAGCTTTCTTT,CASSLDQGALTEAFF
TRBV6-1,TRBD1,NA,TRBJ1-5,TGTGCCAGCAGTGAAGGAGGAGGGGGCGCGGACAATCAGCCCCAGCATTTT,CASSEGGGGADNQPQHF
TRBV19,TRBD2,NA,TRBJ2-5,TGTGCCAGTAGTATCCGGGAGGGCCAAGAGACCCAGTACTTC,CASSIREGQETQYF
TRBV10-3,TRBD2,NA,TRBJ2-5,TGTGCCATCAAGCAAGCGGGGGGGCGCCAAGAGACCCAGTACTTC,CAIKQAGGRQETQYF
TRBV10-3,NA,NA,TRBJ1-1,TGTGCCATCAGTGAGTCTGGCAGGGCGAACACTGAAGCTTTCTTT,CAISESGRANTEAFF
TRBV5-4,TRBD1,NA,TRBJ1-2,TGTGCCAGCAGCAGGTGGGGCAGGGGGACAAACTATGGCTACACCTTC,CASSRWGRGTNYGYTF
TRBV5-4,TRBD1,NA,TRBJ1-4,TGTGCCAGCAGCCGGACAGGGGTGGATGAAAAACTGTTTTTT,CASSRTGVDEKLFF
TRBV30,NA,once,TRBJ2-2,TGTGCCTGGAGTGCCTTGAACACCGGGGAGCTGTTTTTT,CAWSALNTGELFF
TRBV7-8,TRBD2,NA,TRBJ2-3,TGTGCCAGCAGGCAACGGGGGGGCTCAACAGATACGCAGTATTTT,CASRQRGGSTDTQYF
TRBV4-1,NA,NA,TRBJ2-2,TGCGCCAGCAGCCGCGCTGGAGCGGCGAACACCGGGGAGCTGTTTTTT,CASSRAGAANTGELFF
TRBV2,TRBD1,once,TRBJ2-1,TGTGCCAGCAGCCCAGGGACAGGGAGGCTCAATGAGCAGTTCTTC,CASSPGTGRLNEQFF
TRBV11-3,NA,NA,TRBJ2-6,TGTGCCAGCAGCTTAGGATCGGGGGACGGGGCCAACGTCCTGACTTTC,CASSLGSGDGANVLTF
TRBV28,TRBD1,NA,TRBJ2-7,TGTGCCAGCAGTTGGACAGGGGGCTACGAGCAGTACTTC,CASSWTGGYEQYF
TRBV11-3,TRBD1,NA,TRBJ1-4,TGTGCCAGCAGCTATAGACAGGGGGCAACTAATGAAAAACTGTTTTTT,CASSYRQGATNEKLFF
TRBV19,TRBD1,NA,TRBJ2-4,TGTGCCAGTAGTATGTCAGGGGGCCAAAACATTCAGTACTTC,CASSMSGGQNIQYF
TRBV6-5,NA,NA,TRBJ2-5,TGTGCCAGCAGACCGGGACTCAAAAAAGGAGAGACCCAGTACTTC,CASRPGLKKGETQYF
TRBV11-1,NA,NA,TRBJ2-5,TGTGCCAGCAGCTTAGGAGAATGGACTACTAAAGAGACCCAGTACTTC,CASSLGEWTTKETQYF
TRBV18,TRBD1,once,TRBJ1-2,TGTGCCAGCTCACCACCTCCGGGACAGAATTCACACGCCTTC,CASSPPPGQNSHAF
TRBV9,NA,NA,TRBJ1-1,TGTGCCAGCAGCGTAGGCGACACCCGCACTGAAGCTTTCTTT,CASSVGDTRTEAFF
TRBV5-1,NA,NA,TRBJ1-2,TGCGCCAGCAGCTTGGACCCAGGGGCCTCTTATTATGGCTACACCTTC,CASSLDPGASYYGYTF
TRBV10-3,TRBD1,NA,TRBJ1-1,TGTGCCATCAGTGAGTGGGACAGGGGGCCCGACGCAACTGAAGCTTTCTTT,CAISEWDRGPDATEAFF
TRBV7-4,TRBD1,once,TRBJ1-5,TGTGCCAGCAGCTTACAGGACAGGGCGAATCAGCCCCAGCATTTT,CASSLQDRANQPQHF
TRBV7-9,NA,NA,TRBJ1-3,TGTGCCAGCAGCAACCCAGGGCTCTCTGGAAACACCATATATTTT,CASSNPGLSGNTIYF
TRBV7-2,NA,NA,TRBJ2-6,TGTGCCAGCACCACAAACCGCCCAGGGGCTGGGGCCAACGTCCTGACTTTC,CASTTNRPGAGANVLTF
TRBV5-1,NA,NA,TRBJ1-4,TGCGCCAGCAGCTTTTTGGGGGGAGATGAAAAACTGTTTTTT,CASSFLGGDEKLFF
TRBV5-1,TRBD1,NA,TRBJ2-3,TGCGCCAGCAGAGAGGGGGCGGGAGATACGCAGTATTTT,CASREGAGDTQYF
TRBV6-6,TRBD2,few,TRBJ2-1,TGTGCCAGCGTACTAGCGGGAGGTAGAACTGAGCAGTTCTTC,CASVLAGGRTEQFF
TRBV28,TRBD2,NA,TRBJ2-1,TGTGCCAGCACCTCTTTGGGCGGGGGGGTAAATGCCTCCTACAATGAGCAGTTCTTC,CASTSLGGGVNASYNEQFF
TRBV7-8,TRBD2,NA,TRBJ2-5,TGTGCCAGCAGCTTAGGTTCTACTAGCGGGGGGGAAGAGACCCAGTACTTC,CASSLGSTSGGEETQYF
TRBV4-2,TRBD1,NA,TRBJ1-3,TGTGCCAGCAGCCGCCAGACAGGGGATGGAAACACCATATATTTT,CASSRQTGDGNTIYF
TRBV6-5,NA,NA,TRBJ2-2,TGTGCCAGTGAGGCGGACTACAACACCGGGGAGCTGTTTTTT,CASEADYNTGELFF